The entry below gives a single T cell receptor beta chain sequence along with its context. Its target is unknown. This sample is drawn from a study of shared clonotypes between healthy human individuals. Between the trimmed V and J ends, which lost 3 bases and 7 bases, there was a span of 7 bases. Germline V gene lookup returns CDR1 PRHDT and CDR2 FYEKMQ (reference sequence). There are 13 residues in the CDR3. Sorted-subset replicate PCRs used about 0.2 ug of genomic DNA. This amount corresponded to some 32,000 T cell genomes. Assay used: immunoSEQ multiplex PCR; TCRdb lists only in-frame clones, some missing. The sample has about 1,800,000 clones, roughly 94% seen once. Points from the study as a whole: Clonotype sharing among the donors was expected to vary with sequencing depth.

The naive CD8 subset, CD45RO-negative cells positively selected for CCR7, excluded terminally differentiated effector memory CD45RA+ cells. Free of recent acute infections or vaccinations, the donors were healthy HIV-negative adults. The chain employs TRBV13 and TRBJ1-6; D is uncertain. The sample comprised naive CD8+ T cells sorted from blood. The TCR originated in a man aged 18 to 35 in good health. CDR3 region: CASSLSKNSPLHF. CDR3 sequence (DNA): TGTGCCAGCAGCTTGTCTAAAAATTCACCCCTCCACTTT.